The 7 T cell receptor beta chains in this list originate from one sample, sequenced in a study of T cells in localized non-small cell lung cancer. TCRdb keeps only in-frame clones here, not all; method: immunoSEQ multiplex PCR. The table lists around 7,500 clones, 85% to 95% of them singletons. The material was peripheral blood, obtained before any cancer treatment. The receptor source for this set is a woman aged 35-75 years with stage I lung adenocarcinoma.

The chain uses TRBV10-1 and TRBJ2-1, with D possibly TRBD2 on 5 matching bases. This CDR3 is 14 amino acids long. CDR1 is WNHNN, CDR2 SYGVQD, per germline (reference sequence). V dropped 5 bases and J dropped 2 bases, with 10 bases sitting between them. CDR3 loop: CASSSGFTYNEQFF. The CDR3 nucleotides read TGCGCCAGCAGTTCGGGGTTTACCTACAATGAGCAGTTCTTC.

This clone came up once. This CDR3 reads CASSFLGDNQYF. Written as DNA, the CDR3 is TGTGCCAGCAGCTTTCTCGGGGACAACCAGTACTTC. The chain employs TRBV7-9 and TRBJ2-7; D is perhaps TRBD1 (6 bases). Germline V gene data show CDR1 as SEHNR and CDR2 as FQNEAQ (reference sequence). The CDR3 runs 12 residues. Trimming removed 3 bases from V and 10 bases from J, with 13 bases in between.

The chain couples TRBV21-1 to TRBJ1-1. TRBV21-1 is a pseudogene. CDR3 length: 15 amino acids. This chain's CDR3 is CASGKGAGQVTEAFF. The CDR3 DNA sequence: TGTGCCAGCGGCAAAGGGGCGGGCCAGGTCACTGAAGCTTTCTTT.

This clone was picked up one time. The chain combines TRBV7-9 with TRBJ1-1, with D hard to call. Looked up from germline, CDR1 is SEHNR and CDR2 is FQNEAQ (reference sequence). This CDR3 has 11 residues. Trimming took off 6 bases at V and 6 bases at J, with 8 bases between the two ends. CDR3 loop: CASRTPAEAFF. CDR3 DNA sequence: TGTGCCAGCAGGACTCCCGCTGAAGCTTTCTTT. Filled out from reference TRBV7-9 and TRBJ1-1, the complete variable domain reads DTGVSQNPRHKITKRGQNVTFRCDPISEHNRLYWYRQTLGQGPEFLTYFQNEAQLEKSRLLSDRFSAERPKGSFSTLEIQRTEQGDSAMYLCASRTPAEAFFGQGTRLTVV.

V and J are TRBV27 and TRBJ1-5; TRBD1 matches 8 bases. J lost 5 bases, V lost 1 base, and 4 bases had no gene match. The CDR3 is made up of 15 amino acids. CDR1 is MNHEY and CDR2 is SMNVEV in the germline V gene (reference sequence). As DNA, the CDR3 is TGTGCCAGCAGTTTATACAGGGGGACCGATCAGCCCCAGCATTTT. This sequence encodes CASSLYRGTDQPQHF.

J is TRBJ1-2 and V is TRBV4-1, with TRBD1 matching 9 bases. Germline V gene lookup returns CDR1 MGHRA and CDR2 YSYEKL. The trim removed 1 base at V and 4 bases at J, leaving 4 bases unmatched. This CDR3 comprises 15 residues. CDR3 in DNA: TGCGCCAGCAGCCAAGTAGGGGACAGGGCCTATGGCTACACCTTC. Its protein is CASSQVGDRAYGYTF.

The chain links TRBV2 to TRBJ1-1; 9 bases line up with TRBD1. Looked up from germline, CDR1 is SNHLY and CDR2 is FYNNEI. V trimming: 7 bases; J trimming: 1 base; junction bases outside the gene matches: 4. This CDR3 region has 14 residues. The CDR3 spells CASTLGQGNTEAFF. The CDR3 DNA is TGTGCCAGCACCTTGGGACAGGGGAACACTGAAGCTTTCTTT.